This entry concerns a single T cell receptor beta chain. This sample stems from a study of blood T cell repertoires in COVID-19. Background on the study: Acute and convalescent COVID-19 specimens originated in the United States, Italy and Spain. From T cells, B-cell-depleted T cells, or PBMCs came the material, which was cDNA or gDNA.

The data were produced by immunoSEQ multiplex PCR, yet TCRdb's version contains in-frame clones alone and is incomplete. This repertoire shows some 100,000 clones, around 90% found once; its top ten account for roughly 8.1%. This CDR3 contains 17 residues. The V end lost 0 bases, the J end lost 2 bases, and 16 bases lay between the germline ends. Per the germline V gene, CDR1 is KGHSH and CDR2 is LQKENI. The sequencing input was peripheral blood. This TCR came from a woman in her 70s with acute or convalescent COVID-19. The gene calls are TRBV18 and TRBJ2-5, with a possible D match to TRBD2 (5 bases). The CDR3 bases are TGTGCCAGCTCACCACCTAACTCCGGCTGGAGGCAAGAGACCCAGTACTTC. Translation gives CASSPPNSGWRQETQYF.